The 21 T cell receptor beta chains below were found in one sample sequenced in a study of blood T cell repertoires in COVID-19. Assay used: immunoSEQ multiplex PCR; TCRdb lists only in-frame clones, some missing. The sample has about 160,000 clones; less than 85% are singletons. Sequenced material: peripheral blood. The receptors stem from a woman aged 40 to 50 with COVID-19, enrolled during active disease.

V gene TRBV19 combines with J gene TRBJ2-1; 7 positions agree with TRBD2. J was trimmed by 4 bases and V by 3 bases; bases with no gene match: 6. CDR1 is LNHDA and CDR2 is SQIVND in the germline V gene (reference sequence). The CDR3 runs 15 residues. The CDR3, as DNA: TGTGCCAGTAGTATCAGCCGCGGGGGATACAATGAGCAGTTCTTC. It is translated as CASSISRGGYNEQFF.

The V gene is TRBV7-2, the J gene TRBJ2-6; D is undetermined. The CDR3 consists of 17 residues. With 3 bases removed from V and 2 bases from J, the gap between germline ends came to 14 bases. The germline CDR1 and CDR2 sequences are SGHTA and FQGNSA. The CDR3 loop is CASSLGTRSAGANVLTF. The CDR3 region has the DNA TGTGCCAGCAGCTTGGGCACCCGTTCCGCTGGGGCCAACGTCCTGACTTTC.

The gene calls are TRBV29-1 and TRBJ1-1, with TRBD1 matching 9 bases. The CDR3 contains 15 residues. Germline loops: CDR1 SQVTM, CDR2 ANQGSEA. After removal of 3 bases from V and 3 bases from J, the junction contained 8 bases not matched to a gene. The CDR3 loop reads CSVDPGTGLYTEAFF. DNA of the CDR3: TGCAGCGTTGACCCAGGGACAGGGTTGTACACTGAAGCTTTCTTT. The variable domain in full, with the rest retrieved from reference TRBV29-1 and TRBJ1-1, is SAVISQKPSRDICQRGTSLTIQCQVDSQVTMMFWYRQQPGQSLTLIATANQGSEATYESGFVIDKFPISRPNLTFSTLTVSNMSPEDSSIYLCSVDPGTGLYTEAFFGQGTRLTVV.

The chain employs TRBV4-1 and TRBJ1-1; 7 bases line up with TRBD1. This CDR3 has 14 amino acids. Germline V gene lookup returns CDR1 MGHRA and CDR2 YSYEKL. J lost 4 bases, V lost 5 bases, and 7 bases had no gene match. The CDR3 bases are TGCGCCAGCAGCACCTACAGGGGCTTCACTGAAGCTTTCTTT. Residues: CASSTYRGFTEAFF.

The gene calls are TRBV6-2 or TRBV6-3 and TRBJ1-6, with no clear D. The CDR3 is made up of 13 amino acids. V lost 5 bases, J lost 7 bases, and 9 bases lay in between. Germline CDR1 and CDR2: MNHEY and SVGEGT. The CDR3 here is CASSRGMNSPLHF. The CDR3 nucleotides read TGTGCCAGCAGTCGGGGAATGAATTCACCCCTCCACTTT.

The V and J genes are TRBV3-1 (or the pseudogene TRBV3-2) and TRBJ2-1; 8 positions match TRBD2. Germline trimming cut 1 base from V and 0 bases from J; bases unmatched to any gene: 2. CDR3 length: 16 amino acids. Germline assignment: CDR1 LGHDT and CDR2 YNNKEL (reference sequence). Here the CDR3 reads CASSQVSGVSYNEQFF. CDR3 bases: TGTGCCAGCAGCCAAGTTAGCGGGGTCTCCTACAATGAGCAGTTCTTC.

The rearrangement links TRBV24-1 to TRBJ2-3; D is possibly TRBD2 (6 bases). Germline CDR1 is KGHDR and CDR2 is SFDVKD. This CDR3 is built from 15 residues. The V end was cut by 5 bases, the J end by 4 bases, with 15 bases between. CDR3: CATSVGGKGSDTQYF. CDR3 nucleotides: TGTGCCACCAGTGTCGGCGGGAAAGGGTCAGATACGCAGTATTTT.

This chain connects TRBV5-1 to TRBJ1-5, with D possibly TRBD1 on 5 matching bases. The CDR3 extends over 14 amino acids. Germline V gene sequence: CDR1 SGHRS, CDR2 YFSETQ. The V gene lost 1 base and the J gene lost 1 base, with 6 bases spanning the gap. The CDR3 sequence: CASSLSGSNQPQHF. The CDR3 nucleotides read TGCGCCAGCAGCTTGTCAGGGAGCAATCAGCCCCAGCATTTT. Filled out from reference TRBV5-1 and TRBJ1-5, the complete variable domain reads KAGVTQTPRYLIKTRGQQVTLSCSPISGHRSVSWYQQTPGQGLQFLFEYFSETQRNKGNFPGRFSGRQFSNSRSEMNVSTLELGDSALYLCASSLSGSNQPQHFGDGTRLSIL.

The chain recombines TRBV6-4 with TRBJ2-5; 7 positions match TRBD1. The CDR3 is 16 residues long. The V gene's germline CDR1 is MRHNA and CDR2 SNTAGT. V lost 6 bases and J lost 2; bases outside the gene matches: 12. CDR3 residues: CASRTTGERGQETQYF. For the CDR3, the DNA is TGTGCCAGCAGAACCACAGGGGAAAGGGGACAAGAGACCCAGTACTTC.

The chain employs TRBV27 and TRBJ2-3; TRBD1 agrees at 8 bases. The CDR3 loop spans 15 amino acids. Trimming removed 5 bases from V and 2 bases from J; junction bases left unmatched: 6. Germline V gene lookup returns CDR1 MNHEY and CDR2 SMNVEV (reference sequence). The CDR3 region has the DNA TGTGCCAGCAGTCCGGGGACAGGATACACAGATACGCAGTATTTT. Its translation is CASSPGTGYTDTQYF.

As DNA, the CDR3 is TGTGCCAGCAGCCCCGCGTGGGGAGCCGGGGAGCTGTTTTTT. Translation gives CASSPAWGAGELFF. This chain links TRBV11-2 with TRBJ2-2, with D perhaps matching TRBD2 (5 bases). From germline, CDR1 is SGHAT and CDR2 FQNNGV. The CDR3 runs 14 residues. Trimming took 5 bases from V and 6 from J, leaving 13 bases between them.

V is TRBV3-1 (or the pseudogene TRBV3-2) and J is TRBJ2-1, with TRBD2 identical over 8 bases. The CDR3 is 16 amino acids. Germline V CDR1 and CDR2: LGHDT, YNNKEL (reference sequence). J was trimmed by 7 bases and V by 5 bases; bases with no gene match: 13. The CDR3: CASSSRGAGVSNEQFF. The DNA of the CDR3 is TGTGCCAGCAGCTCCCGGGGAGCGGGAGTATCTAATGAGCAGTTCTTC.

The chain combines TRBV7-2 with TRBJ2-7; weak D call: TRBD1 (5 bases). V was cut by 5 bases and J by 3 bases, with 11 bases left in between. Per the germline V gene, CDR1 is SGHTA and CDR2 is FQGNSA. The CDR3 loop spans 13 amino acids. The CDR3 region has the DNA TGTGCCAGCAGCCTGTCCAGGGTCTACGAGCAGTACTTC. Protein: CASSLSRVYEQYF.

The chain carries TRBV2 and TRBJ2-1; no definite D call. The CDR3 runs 14 residues. Trimming left V 4 bases short and J 9 bases short, with 16 bases between. The germline gives CDR1 SNHLY, CDR2 FYNNEI. The CDR3 coding sequence is TGTGCCAGCAGTGCAGTAGGAGCTCCGGGTGAGCAGTTCTTC. Amino acid sequence: CASSAVGAPGEQFF.

This chain connects TRBV29-1 to TRBJ2-7; a weak D match, TRBD1 (6 bases). The CDR3 covers 13 residues. The V end lost 6 bases, the J end lost 0 bases, and 12 bases lay between the germline ends. CDR1 SQVTM and CDR2 ANQGSEA come from the germline V gene. The CDR3 region has the DNA TGCAGCGTCGCTTCCAGGGGCTCCTACGAGCAGTACGTC. Its translation: CSVASRGSYEQYV.

The chain combines TRBV28 with TRBJ1-1, with TRBD1 matching 7 bases. This CDR3 region has 13 residues. With 2 bases clipped from V and 10 bases from J, the junction kept 7 bases outside the gene matches. The germline CDR1 and CDR2 sequences are MDHEN and SYDVKM. The CDR3 DNA is TGTGCCAGCAGTTTAAGGGGGCCCCCAGGAGCTTTCTTT. As protein: CASSLRGPPGAFF.

V gene TRBV25-1 combines with J gene TRBJ2-7; 12 nucleotides line up with TRBD2. Germline CDR1 MGHDK, CDR2 SYGVNS. V lost 1 base to trimming and J lost 5 bases; unmatched junction nucleotides: 9. The CDR3 is 17 amino acids. CDR3 sequence reads: CASSEWGTSGRKDEQYF. The CDR3 DNA follows: TGTGCCAGCAGTGAATGGGGTACTAGCGGGAGGAAGGACGAGCAGTACTTC.

About this clone: Other nucleotide sequences in the sample specify the same CDR3. V and J are TRBV7-2 and TRBJ1-4; D is possibly TRBD1 (6 bases). The V gene lost 1 base and the J gene lost 3 bases, with 9 bases spanning the gap. The CDR3 totals 15 residues. Germline-derived CDR1 and CDR2 are SGHTA and FQGNSA. The CDR3: CASSLGGQANEKLFF. The CDR3 DNA reads TGTGCCAGCAGCTTAGGGGGACAAGCTAATGAAAAACTGTTTTTT.

This clone was counted only a few times. The gene calls are TRBV6-5 and TRBJ1-3, with D maybe TRBD1 (6 bases). Germline lookup yields CDR1 MNHEY and CDR2 SVGAGI. Trimming pared 8 bases from V and 3 bases from J, leaving 14 bases between. CDR3 length: 14 amino acids. The CDR3 is CASHFQGSGNTIYF. CDR3 DNA sequence: TGTGCCAGCCACTTTCAGGGGAGTGGAAACACCATATATTTT.

The chain has TRBV5-6 and TRBJ2-7; 7 bases map to TRBD2. The CDR3 sequence is 14 residues long. Germline CDR1 is SGHDT and CDR2 is YYEEEE. J lost 2 bases, V lost 0 bases, and 2 bases had no gene match. The CDR3 sequence is CASSLAGGPYEQYF. The CDR3, as DNA: TGTGCCAGCAGCTTGGCGGGAGGCCCCTACGAGCAGTACTTC.

The table lists this clone with a few counts. The V gene is TRBV6-5, the J gene TRBJ2-7; TRBD2 matches at 7 bases. CDR1 and CDR2 (germline): MNHEY, SVGAGI. Losses at the gene ends were 1 base for V and 0 bases for J; bases not matched to a gene: 3. This CDR3 comprises 15 residues. CDR3 DNA: TGTGCCAGCAGTTACTGGGAGGGTAGCTCCTACGAGCAGTACTTC. Translated: CASSYWEGSSYEQYF.